The text below deals with one T cell receptor beta chain. The data stem from a study of blood T cell repertoires in COVID-19. Whole-study context: The study drew acute and convalescent COVID-19 samples from the United States, Italy and Spain. PBMCs, B-cell-depleted T cells, or T cells were the source of the cDNA or gDNA that made up the material.

Authors' analysis steps: Reference gene primer amplification gave estimated nucleated cell counts. Measured with immunoSEQ multiplex PCR; TCRdb has only the in-frame clones, and not every one. V and J calls and clone size are given by that table; D and trimming were obtained from the DNA. The table lists roughly 260,000 clones, about nine tenths of them singletons. V lost 6 bases, J lost 5 bases, and 12 bases stayed unmatched. The germline V gene has CDR1 MGHDK and CDR2 SYGVNS. This CDR3 is built from 16 residues. Patients from Seattle were sampled longitudinally, starting during active infection. The source material was peripheral blood. The V gene is TRBV25-1, the J gene TRBJ2-5, with 10 positions matching TRBD1. This receptor was taken from a woman aged 25 to 39 with COVID-19, enrolled during active disease. The CDR3 region has the DNA TGTGCCAGCAGACGGAGGGGGACAGGGGCTCGGGAGACCCAGTACTTC. Its protein product is CASRRRGTGARETQYF.